Listed below are T cell receptor beta chains from one sample, sequenced in a study of T cell responses to AZD1222 COVID-19 vaccine. Measured with immunoSEQ multiplex PCR; TCRdb has only the in-frame clones, and not every one. The sample includes around 180,000 clones, 85% to 95% of them seen just once. The starting material was peripheral blood, obtained 28 days after the second AZD1222 dose. Source of these receptors: an adult who received the AZD1222 COVID-19 vaccine. The conserved cysteine and the conserved F or W are not part of the CDR3 here. Clone size, where shown, is once, few, many, or a class for clones that have expanded.

clone_size,v_call,cdr3_aa
once,TRBV2,ASSRDRDYGYT
-,TRBV7-7,ASSSPTSPGELF
-,TRBV5-6,ASSQAADEAF
-,TRBV27,ASSPPGGYYGYT
-,TRBV4-1,ASSQDRGISGNTIY
-,TRBV7-2,ASSFLDTQY
-,TRBV7-9,ASSPNTGELF
-,TRBV12-3/TRBV12-4,ASSLRVTGAF
-,TRBV7-9,ASSADRVVNNSPLH
-,TRBV4-3,ASSQVWIGGVGYT
-,TRBV19,ASSLRDSYHEQF
-,TRBV18,ASSPLPFKDTGELF
-,TRBV21-1,ASSRTPGCRTEAF
few,TRBV3-1/TRBV3-2,ASSQDWRGRDNEQF
-,TRBV18,ASSPRADNKNIQY
-,TRBV7-9,ASSQNYT
-,TRBV19,ASNPRTDWDQPQH
once,TRBV7-9,ASSPGQGGDEQY
-,TRBV28,ASNFPKVGSDYGYT
-,TRBV12-3/TRBV12-4,ASSPGHNQPQH
once,TRBV9,ASTLSPTSGVTDTQY
once,TRBV5-6,ASNPGSGNTIY
-,TRBV4-3,ASSRWARNTEAF
-,TRBV7-9,ASSYRDEQY
-,TRBV19,ASSILRTAYNEQF
-,TRBV27,ASSPASGTFNEQY
-,TRBV27,ASSLSPGTAGEQF
-,TRBV9,ASSVGQANEQF
-,TRBV2,ASSFRSGANVLT
-,TRBV19,ASSPGDIYGYT
once,TRBV29-1,SARMTGNTEAF
once,TRBV28,ASSFGVNQPQH
-,TRBV9,ASSARTGTRELF
-,TRBV3-1/TRBV3-2,ASSLLGGRYEQY
once,TRBV7-6,ASSRRFRDRGTDTQY
-,TRBV5-1,ASSLAEGTSNHEQY
-,TRBV6-1,ASSEKVDRNEQY
-,TRBV19,ASSNPGQAPF
-,TRBV5-1,ASRPGQSYEQY
-,TRBV10-1,ASSTPGLAGGETQY
-,TRBV7-8,ASSSGRGTEAF
-,TRBV27,ASSFRAGNYNEQF
-,TRBV5-1,ASSRQVGNYNEQF
once,TRBV5-6,ASSLVNEQY
-,TRBV7-9,ASSLGTSGRVEYNEQF
-,TRBV3-1/TRBV3-2,ASSQDVGAADQPQH
once,TRBV27,ASKGTGSYEQY
-,TRBV19,ATSGRSSLEQF